This T cell receptor (beta chain) was sequenced for a study of OX40 agonist ivuxolimab in advanced cancers. Across the study: It was ivuxolimab, an agonistic anti-OX40 (CD134) antibody, that patients were treated with.

Notes on the study in general: Those patients achieving a partial response at 0.1-3.0 mg/kg showed among the lowest clonal expansion.

Here immunoSEQ multiplex PCR was the method, and the copy in TCRdb shows in-frame clones only, minus some. The repertoire holds about 89,000 clones, around nine tenths seen once, with 0.25% to 0.35% in the top ten. On this clone: Its antigen remains unknown. One end of the junction is discordant with germline, which a read error may explain.

The germline gives CDR1 SGHNT, CDR2 YYREEE (reference sequence). There are 14 residues in the CDR3. The rearrangement uses TRBV5-4 and TRBJ2-2; D is perhaps TRBD1 or TRBD2 (5 bases each). The receptor was derived from an adult with an advanced solid tumor such as melanoma, head and neck, liver or kidney cancer. The sample was CD4+ or CD8+ T cells sorted from blood, taken in a trial of the OX40 agonist ivuxolimab. CDR3 protein: CASSPRDRTGELFF. The CDR3 DNA is TGCGCCAGCAGCCCCAGGGACCGCACCGGGGAGCTGTTTTTT.